The present TCR beta chain was sequenced within a study of blood T cell repertoires in COVID-19. The length of the CDR3 is 14 residues. Germline assignment: CDR1 MDHEN and CDR2 SYDVKM. V dropped 6 bases and J dropped 0 bases, with 11 bases sitting between them. Sequencing was performed with immunoSEQ multiplex PCR; in TCRdb, only in-frame clones are kept and a portion is missing. The table records 55,000 to 90,000 clones, more than 70% of them present only once. The V call is TRBV28, the J call TRBJ1-1, with a possible D match to TRBD1 (6 bases). The TCR originated in a woman at least 80 years old with active or convalescent COVID-19. Sequenced: peripheral blood. The CDR3: CASRAGTLNTEAFF. DNA for the CDR3: TGTGCCAGCAGGGCCGGGACATTGAACACTGAAGCTTTCTTT.